This record concerns one TCR beta chain sequence. These data belong to a study of shared clonotypes between healthy human individuals. Whole-study context: Per donor, three plates held CD4 naive cells, three held CD4 memory, two held CD8 naive and one held CD8 memory.

Germline V gene data show CDR1 as MGHRA and CDR2 as YSYEKL. The V end lost 2 bases, the J end lost 4 bases, and 21 bases lay between the germline ends. This CDR3 has 17 amino acids. Authors' analysis steps: For the immunoSEQ data, sequences were junction-only without quality scores, so filtering differed. Data came from immunoSEQ multiplex PCR; TCRdb stores just in-frame clones and leaves some out. For V, J and clone size, that table is used; D and trimming come from the DNA. The sample has about 1.4 million clones, over 95% seen once. The source material was naive CD4+ T cells sorted from blood. Subset meaning: CD45RA+ positively selected. The clonotype originates from a young man in good health. The chain joins TRBV4-1 to TRBJ2-7, with D perhaps matching TRBD1 (5 bases). The CDR3, as DNA: TGCGCCAGCAGCCAAAGTATCCAGGCAGGGCAAGGGTACGAGCAGTACTTC. Translated, it gives CASSQSIQAGQGYEQYF.